A selection of T cell receptor beta chains follows, all from one sample in a study of graft-versus-host responses after intestinal transplantation. The method was immunoSEQ multiplex PCR; TCRdb's version includes in-frame clones alone and lacks a portion of them. The table lists 70,000 to 95,000 clones, about nine tenths of them singletons. No antigen has been identified for these receptors. The input for sequencing was unstimulated CD4+ T cells sorted from spleen or lymph node cells, taken before intestinal transplant. The receptors stem from a human donor who received an intestinal transplant. The CDR3 runs from the conserved cysteine through the conserved F or W. The order of the fields is V gene, D gene, J gene, clone size, CDR3 length, CDR3 DNA, CDR3 protein. The D gene is left open where the match is weak. Size is stated for part of the rows, as once, few or many counts, or as a class when the clone is expanded.

>TRBV6-5|TRBD1|TRBJ1-3|.|13
TGTGCCACCAGACAGGGGGCTGGAAACACCATATATTTT
CATRQGAGNTIYF
>TRBV7-2|TRBD1|TRBJ1-2|.|15
TGTGCCAGCAGCCCTCGGACAGGGGGCACCCATGGCTACACCTTC
CASSPRTGGTHGYTF
>TRBV11-2|.|TRBJ1-4|.|16
TGTGCCAGCAGCTTAGCGGGGGTTGGCCCTAATGAAAAACTGTTTTTT
CASSLAGVGPNEKLFF
>TRBV27|.|TRBJ2-7|.|16
TGTGCCAGCAGTTTTAGCCGAGGGATGTCCTCCTACGAGCAGTACTTC
CASSFSRGMSSYEQYF
>TRBV5-1|TRBD1|TRBJ1-4|.|17
TGCGCCAGCAGCCCGCTGGACAGGGGTTTTGCTAATGAAAAACTGTTTTTT
CASSPLDRGFANEKLFF
>TRBV12-5|.|TRBJ2-5|.|14
TGTGCTAGTGGCCTGTCGGGGAACCAAGAGACCCAGTACTTC
CASGLSGNQETQYF
>TRBV5-5|.|TRBJ1-1|.|16
TGTGCCAGCAGCCTTGAACGGACAGCCTTGAACACTGAAGCTTTCTTT
CASSLERTALNTEAFF
>TRBV5-1|TRBD1|TRBJ2-1|.|15
TGCGCCAGCAGCCTAACCGGGACAGGGGACAATGAGCAGTTCTTC
CASSLTGTGDNEQFF
>TRBV19|TRBD1|TRBJ2-7|once|15
TGTGCCAGTAGAGGACCGGGACAGGGCGTCCACGAGCAGTACTTC
CASRGPGQGVHEQYF
>TRBV2|TRBD1|TRBJ1-6|few|14
TGTGCCAGCAGTCCACAGGGGGTTGATTCACCCCTCCACTTT
CASSPQGVDSPLHF
>TRBV6-5|TRBD1|TRBJ2-7|few|15
TGTGCCAGCACCTCGGGGGGACAGGGCCCCTACGAGCAGTACTTC
CASTSGGQGPYEQYF
>TRBV19|TRBD1|TRBJ1-4|.|16
TGTGCCACTACGACAGGGATGGGGGGAAGAAATGAAAAACTGTTTTTT
CATTTGMGGRNEKLFF
>TRBV2|TRBD2|TRBJ2-2|.|15
TGTGCCAGCAGTGCGACGGGGGGGGAAACCGGGGAGCTGTTTTTT
CASSATGGETGELFF
>TRBV19|TRBD1|TRBJ2-1|.|15
TGTGCCAGTAGCCCCCGGGACAGCCCCTACAATGAGCAGTTCTTC
CASSPRDSPYNEQFF
>TRBV18|.|TRBJ1-2|.|14
TGTGCCAGCTCACCCCGCGAGGGCGCCTATGGCTACACCTTC
CASSPREGAYGYTF
>TRBV7-3|TRBD2|TRBJ2-7|.|15
TGTGCCAGCAGCTTAATGGGGGGGTCGGCCTACGAGCAGTACTTC
CASSLMGGSAYEQYF
>TRBV6-5|TRBD2|TRBJ2-3|.|16
TGTGCCAGCAGTTACCAGCGGGGGGTCAACACAGATACGCAGTATTTT
CASSYQRGVNTDTQYF
>TRBV15|TRBD1|TRBJ1-2|.|14
TGTGCCACCAGCGTCCTCGGGGACAGAGGGGGCTACACCTTC
CATSVLGDRGGYTF
>TRBV5-1|TRBD1|TRBJ1-1|.|15
TGCGCCAGCAGCTCGGGGGACAGGGTTGGGACTGAAGCTTTCTTT
CASSSGDRVGTEAFF
>TRBV4-2|TRBD1|TRBJ1-2|once|16
TGTGCCAGCAGCCAAGGTTTAGCAGGGGGCGACTATGGCTACACCTTC
CASSQGLAGGDYGYTF
>TRBV10-3|.|TRBJ1-3|.|14
TGTGCCATCAGTGTGCAGGGGCTTGGAAACACCATATATTTT
CAISVQGLGNTIYF
>TRBV5-1|.|TRBJ1-6|few|17
TGCGCCAGCAGCCATGGGGCAGCCAGCTCCTATAATTCACCCCTCCACTTT
CASSHGAASSYNSPLHF
>TRBV20-1|.|TRBJ2-7|.|11
TGCAGCCCCAAGGGGGTTTACGAGCAGTACTTC
CSPKGVYEQYF
>TRBV2|.|TRBJ1-3|.|16
TGTGCCAGCAGCGAAGGGACGGTACTAGTGGGAAACACCATATATTTT
CASSEGTVLVGNTIYF
>TRBV10-2|TRBD1|TRBJ1-5|.|13
TGCGCCAGCAGGCAGGGGGGCAATCAGCCCCAGCATTTT
CASRQGGNQPQHF
>TRBV5-1|.|TRBJ1-5|.|15
TGCGCCAGCAGCTTGGCCGCAGGGAGGGATCAGCCCCAGCATTTT
CASSLAAGRDQPQHF
>TRBV5-1|.|TRBJ1-1|.|13
TGCGCCAGCACCGCCCCCCCGGACACTGAAGCTTTCTTT
CASTAPPDTEAFF
>TRBV10-3|.|TRBJ1-6|.|14
TGTGCCTCAAAGCGGGACACCGATAATTCACCCCTCCACTTT
CASKRDTDNSPLHF
>TRBV7-2|.|TRBJ1-1|.|17
TGTGCCAGCAGCCCGCCCCCTTGGGGGGGGAAGAACACTGAAGCTTTCTTT
CASSPPPWGGKNTEAFF
>TRBV18|TRBD1|TRBJ2-2|.|16
TGTGCCAGCTCACCTCAGGGGGCGCCGACCACCGGGGAGCTGTTTTTT
CASSPQGAPTTGELFF
>TRBV5-1|.|TRBJ1-4|.|14
TGCGCCAGCAGCTTGGGACAGTCAAATGAAAAACTGTTTTTT
CASSLGQSNEKLFF
>TRBV19|TRBD2|TRBJ2-3|.|15
TGTGCCAGTAGTGTCCTAGCGGGGGGGCTAGGTACGCAGTATTTT
CASSVLAGGLGTQYF
>TRBV5-1|TRBD1|TRBJ1-3|.|17
TGCGCCAGCAGCTTACAACCGGGACAGAGCTCTGGAAACACCATATATTTT
CASSLQPGQSSGNTIYF
>TRBV27|TRBD1|TRBJ2-7|.|15
TGTGCCAGCAGTCCTTACCGGGACAGGGGCTACGAGCAGTACTTC
CASSPYRDRGYEQYF
>TRBV5-5|TRBD1|TRBJ1-5|.|18
TGTGCCAGCAGCTTGGGGGGACCGGGACAGAAGACTAATCAGCCCCAGCATTTT
CASSLGGPGQKTNQPQHF
>TRBV19|.|TRBJ2-7|.|14
TGTGCCAGTAGCACCTGGGGGACTGACGATGAGCAGTACTTC
CASSTWGTDDEQYF
>TRBV9|TRBD2|TRBJ2-1|.|18
TGTGCCAGCAGCCCAAGGACTAGCGGGACCAGCTCCTACAATGAGCAGTTCTTC
CASSPRTSGTSSYNEQFF
>TRBV2|.|TRBJ2-3|.|13
TGTGCCAGCAGTGAAGGGAGGGGTGGTACGCAGTATTTT
CASSEGRGGTQYF
>TRBV2|.|TRBJ2-1|.|14
TGTGCCAGCAGTGGTCGGGAATCCTACAATGAGCAGTTCTTC
CASSGRESYNEQFF
>TRBV6-1|.|TRBJ2-1|.|14
TGTGCCAGCAGTGACGGGGGGCGCAGGAATGAGCAGTTCTTC
CASSDGGRRNEQFF
>TRBV4-1|.|TRBJ2-2|once|14
TGCGCCAGCAGCCAAGACCAGGGGACCGGGGAGCTGTTTTTT
CASSQDQGTGELFF
>TRBV5-1|.|TRBJ1-3|once|13
TGCGCCAGCCATACAGAGTCAGGAAACACCATATATTTT
CASHTESGNTIYF